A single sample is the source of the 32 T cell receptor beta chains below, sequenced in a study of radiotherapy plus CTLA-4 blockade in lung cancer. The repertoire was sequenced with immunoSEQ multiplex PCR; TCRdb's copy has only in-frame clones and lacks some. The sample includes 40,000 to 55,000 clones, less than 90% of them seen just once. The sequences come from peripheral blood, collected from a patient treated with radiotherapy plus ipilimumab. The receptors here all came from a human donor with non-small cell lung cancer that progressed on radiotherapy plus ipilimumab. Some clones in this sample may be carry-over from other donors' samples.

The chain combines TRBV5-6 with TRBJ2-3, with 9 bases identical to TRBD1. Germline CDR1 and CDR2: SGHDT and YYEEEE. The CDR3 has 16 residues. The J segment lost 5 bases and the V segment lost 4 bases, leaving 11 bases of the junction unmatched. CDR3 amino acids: CASSAIPGQGGDTQYF. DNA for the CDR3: TGTGCCAGCAGCGCAATTCCGGGACAGGGAGGAGATACGCAGTATTTT.

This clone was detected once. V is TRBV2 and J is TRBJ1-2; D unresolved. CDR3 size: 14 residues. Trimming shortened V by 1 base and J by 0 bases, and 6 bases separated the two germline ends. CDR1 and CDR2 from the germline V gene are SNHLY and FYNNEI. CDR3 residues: CASSEGGANYGYTF. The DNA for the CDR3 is TGTGCCAGCAGTGAAGGCGGAGCTAACTATGGCTACACCTTC.

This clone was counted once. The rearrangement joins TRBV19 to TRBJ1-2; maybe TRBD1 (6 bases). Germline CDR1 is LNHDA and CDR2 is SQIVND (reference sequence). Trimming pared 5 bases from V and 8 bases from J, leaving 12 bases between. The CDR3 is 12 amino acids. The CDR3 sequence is CASSFYREGYTF. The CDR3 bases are TGTGCCAGTAGTTTCTACAGGGAGGGCTACACCTTC.

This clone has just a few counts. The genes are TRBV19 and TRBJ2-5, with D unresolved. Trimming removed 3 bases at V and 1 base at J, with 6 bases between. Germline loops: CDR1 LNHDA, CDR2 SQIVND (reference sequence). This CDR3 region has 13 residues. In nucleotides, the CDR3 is TGTGCCAGTAGTATTTCCATCCAAGAGACCCAGTACTTC. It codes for CASSISIQETQYF.

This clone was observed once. In DNA form, the CDR3 reads TGTGCCAGCAGCTGGTTCGGCGGAAGAGGTACCACTGAAGCTTTCTTT. It encodes CASSWFGGRGTTEAFF. V and J are TRBV5-6 and TRBJ1-1, with D hard to call. CDR3 size: 16 residues. Trimming pared 3 bases from V and 4 bases from J, leaving 19 bases between. The germline gives CDR1 SGHDT, CDR2 YYEEEE.

CDR3 coding DNA: TGTGCCAGCAGTCGACAGGGGTCTTTGAACACTGAAGCTTTCTTT. Amino acids: CASSRQGSLNTEAFF. The chain combines TRBV27 with TRBJ1-1; 8 bases line up with TRBD1. V was clipped by 5 bases and J by 0 bases; unmatched bases: 5. This CDR3 is 15 amino acids long. The germline gives CDR1 MNHEY, CDR2 SMNVEV (reference sequence).

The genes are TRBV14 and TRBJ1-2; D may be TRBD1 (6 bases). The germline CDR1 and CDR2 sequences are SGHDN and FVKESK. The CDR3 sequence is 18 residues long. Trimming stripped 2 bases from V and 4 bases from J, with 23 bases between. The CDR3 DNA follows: TGTGCCAGCAGCCAATTCGGGGGGGGCAGGCGAAGTGGCTATGGCTACACCTTC. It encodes CASSQFGGGRRSGYGYTF.

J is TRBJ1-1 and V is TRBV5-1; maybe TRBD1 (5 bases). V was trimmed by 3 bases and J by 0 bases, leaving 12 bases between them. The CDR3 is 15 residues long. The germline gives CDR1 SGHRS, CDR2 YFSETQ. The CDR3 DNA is TGCGCCAGCAGCTCGACAACAGGCATGAACACTGAAGCTTTCTTT. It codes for CASSSTTGMNTEAFF.

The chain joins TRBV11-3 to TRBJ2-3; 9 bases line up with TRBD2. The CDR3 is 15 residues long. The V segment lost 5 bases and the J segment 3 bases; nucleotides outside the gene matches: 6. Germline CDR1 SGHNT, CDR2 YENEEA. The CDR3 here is CASSPGTSTTDTQYF. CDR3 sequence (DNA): TGTGCCAGCAGCCCCGGGACTAGCACGACAGATACGCAGTATTTT.

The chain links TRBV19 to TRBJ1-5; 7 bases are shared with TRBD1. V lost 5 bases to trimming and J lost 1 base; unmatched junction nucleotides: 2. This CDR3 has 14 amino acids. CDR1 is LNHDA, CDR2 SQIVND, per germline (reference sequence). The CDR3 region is CASSWDRSNQPQHF. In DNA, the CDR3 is TGTGCCAGTAGTTGGGACAGAAGCAATCAGCCCCAGCATTTT.

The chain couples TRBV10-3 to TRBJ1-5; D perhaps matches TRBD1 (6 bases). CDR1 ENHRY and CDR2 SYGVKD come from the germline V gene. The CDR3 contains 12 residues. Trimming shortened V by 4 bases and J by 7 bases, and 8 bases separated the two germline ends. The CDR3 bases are TGTGCCATCAGTGCGAGGGGGCAGCCCCAGCATTTT. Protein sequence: CAISARGQPQHF.

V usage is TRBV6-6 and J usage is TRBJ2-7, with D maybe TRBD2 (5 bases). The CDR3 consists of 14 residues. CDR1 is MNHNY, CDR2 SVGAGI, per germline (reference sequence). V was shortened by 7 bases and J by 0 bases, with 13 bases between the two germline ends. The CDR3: CASTLGGSSYEQYF. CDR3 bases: TGTGCCAGCACCCTCGGTGGGAGCTCCTACGAGCAGTACTTC.

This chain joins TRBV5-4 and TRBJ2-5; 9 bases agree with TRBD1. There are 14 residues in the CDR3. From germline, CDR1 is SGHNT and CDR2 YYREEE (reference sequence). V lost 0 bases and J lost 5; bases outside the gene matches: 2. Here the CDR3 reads CASSLGTGEETQYF. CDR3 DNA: TGTGCCAGCAGCTTGGGGACAGGGGAGGAGACCCAGTACTTC.

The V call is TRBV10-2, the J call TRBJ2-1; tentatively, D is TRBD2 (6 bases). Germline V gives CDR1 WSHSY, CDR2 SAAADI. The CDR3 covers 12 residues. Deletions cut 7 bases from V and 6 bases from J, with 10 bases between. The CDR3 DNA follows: TGCGCCAGCACGGATAGCGGCAATGAGCAGTTCTTC. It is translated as CASTDSGNEQFF.

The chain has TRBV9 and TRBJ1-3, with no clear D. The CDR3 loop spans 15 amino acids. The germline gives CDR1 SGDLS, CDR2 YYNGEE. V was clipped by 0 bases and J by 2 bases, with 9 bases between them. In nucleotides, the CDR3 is TGTGCCAGCAGCGTAGACGGTAACGCTGGAAACACCATATATTTT. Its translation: CASSVDGNAGNTIYF.

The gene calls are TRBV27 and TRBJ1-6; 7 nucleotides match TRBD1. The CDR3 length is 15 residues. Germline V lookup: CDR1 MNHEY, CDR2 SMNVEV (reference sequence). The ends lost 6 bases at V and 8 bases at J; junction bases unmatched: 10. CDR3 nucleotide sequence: TGTGCCAGCAGGAGAATCACAGGGGTGGATTCACCCCTCCACTTT. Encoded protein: CASRRITGVDSPLHF.

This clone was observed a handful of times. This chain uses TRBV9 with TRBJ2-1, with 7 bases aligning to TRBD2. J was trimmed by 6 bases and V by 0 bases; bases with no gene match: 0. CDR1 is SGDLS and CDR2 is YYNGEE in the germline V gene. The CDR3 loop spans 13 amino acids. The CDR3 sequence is CASSVGTSNEQFF. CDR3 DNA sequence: TGTGCCAGCAGCGTAGGGACTAGCAATGAGCAGTTCTTC.

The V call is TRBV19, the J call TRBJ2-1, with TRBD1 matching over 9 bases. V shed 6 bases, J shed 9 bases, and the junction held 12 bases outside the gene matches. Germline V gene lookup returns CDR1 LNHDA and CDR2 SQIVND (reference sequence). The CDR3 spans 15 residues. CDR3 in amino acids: CASSTSGTGNSEQFF. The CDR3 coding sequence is TGTGCCAGTAGCACTTCCGGGACAGGGAACTCTGAGCAGTTCTTC. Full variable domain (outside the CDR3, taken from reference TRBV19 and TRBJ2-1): DGGITQSPKYLFRKEGQNVTLSCEQNLNHDAMYWYRQDPGQGLRLIYYSQIVNDFQKGDIAEGYSVSREKKESFPLTVTSAQKNPTAFYLCASSTSGTGNSEQFFGPGTRLTVL.

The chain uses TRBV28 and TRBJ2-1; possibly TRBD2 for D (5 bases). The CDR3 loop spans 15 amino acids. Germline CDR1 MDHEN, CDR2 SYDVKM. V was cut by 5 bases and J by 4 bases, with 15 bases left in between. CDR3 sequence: CASSRGLLLYNEQFF. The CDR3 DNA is TGTGCCAGCAGTCGCGGACTCCTTTTATACAATGAGCAGTTCTTC.

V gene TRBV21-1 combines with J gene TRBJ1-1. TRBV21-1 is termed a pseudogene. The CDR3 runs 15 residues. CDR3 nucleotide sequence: TGTGCCAGCAGCCCCACCGGAACCCTGAGGACTGAAGCTTTCTTT. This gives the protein CASSPTGTLRTEAFF.

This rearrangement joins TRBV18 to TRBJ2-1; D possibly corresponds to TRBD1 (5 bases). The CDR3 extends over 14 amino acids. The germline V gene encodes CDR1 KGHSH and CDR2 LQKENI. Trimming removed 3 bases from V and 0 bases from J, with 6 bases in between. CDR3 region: CASSPDSSYNEQFF. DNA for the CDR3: TGTGCCAGCTCACCCGACAGCTCCTACAATGAGCAGTTCTTC.

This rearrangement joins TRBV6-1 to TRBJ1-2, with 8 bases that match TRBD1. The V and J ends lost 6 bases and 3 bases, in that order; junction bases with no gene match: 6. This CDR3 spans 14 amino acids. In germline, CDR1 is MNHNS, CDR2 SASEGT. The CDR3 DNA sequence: TGTGCCAGCAGCTCCCCGACAGGGGACTATGGCTACACCTTC. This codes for CASSSPTGDYGYTF.

CDR3 residues: CASSKVRRGAEPRAKNIQYF. CDR3 nucleotide sequence: TGTGCCAGCAGCAAAGTAAGGCGGGGGGCCGAACCCCGAGCCAAAAACATTCAGTACTTC. The V call is TRBV21-1, the J call TRBJ2-4; the listed D gene, TRBD2, was not tested against the DNA. TRBV21-1 is a pseudogene locus. This CDR3 comprises 20 residues.

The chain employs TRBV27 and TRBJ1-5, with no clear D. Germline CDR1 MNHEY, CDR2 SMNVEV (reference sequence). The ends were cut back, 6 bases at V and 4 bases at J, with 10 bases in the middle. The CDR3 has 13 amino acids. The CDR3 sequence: CASSTSRNQPQHF. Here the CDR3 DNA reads TGTGCCAGCAGCACCAGCAGGAATCAGCCCCAGCATTTT.

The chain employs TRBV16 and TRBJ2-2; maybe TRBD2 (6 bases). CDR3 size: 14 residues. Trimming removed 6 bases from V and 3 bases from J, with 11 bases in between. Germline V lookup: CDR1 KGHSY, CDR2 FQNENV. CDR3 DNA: TGTGCCAGCAGTTTGCGGGGCGACACCGGGGAGCTGTTTTTT. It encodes CASSLRGDTGELFF.

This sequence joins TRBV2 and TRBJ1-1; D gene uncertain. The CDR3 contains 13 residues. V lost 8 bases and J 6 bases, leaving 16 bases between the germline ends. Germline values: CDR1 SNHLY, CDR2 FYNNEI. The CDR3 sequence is CASEAGMEAEAFF. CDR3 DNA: TGTGCCAGCGAAGCTGGGATGGAGGCTGAAGCTTTCTTT.

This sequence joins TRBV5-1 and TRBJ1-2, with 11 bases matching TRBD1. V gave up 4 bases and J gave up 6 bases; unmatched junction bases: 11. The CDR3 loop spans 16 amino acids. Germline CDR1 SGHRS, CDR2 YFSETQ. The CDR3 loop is CASSPESGTGGDGYTF. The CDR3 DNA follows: TGCGCCAGCAGCCCAGAAAGCGGGACAGGGGGGGATGGCTACACCTTC.

CDR3 DNA: TGTGCCATCAGTGAGTCCCCGGGACTAGCGGGGGGCCACACCGGGGAGCTGTTTTTT. As protein: CAISESPGLAGGHTGELFF. V is TRBV10-3 and J is TRBJ2-2; 15 nucleotides agree with TRBD2. The junction had 5 bases not matched to a gene; V was cut back by 0 bases and J by 3 bases. The germline V gene encodes CDR1 ENHRY and CDR2 SYGVKD. This CDR3 is 19 amino acids long.

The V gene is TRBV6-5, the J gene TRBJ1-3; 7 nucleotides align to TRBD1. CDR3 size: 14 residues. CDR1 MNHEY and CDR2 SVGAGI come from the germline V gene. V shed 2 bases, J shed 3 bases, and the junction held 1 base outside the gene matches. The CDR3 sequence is CASSYGQVGNTIYF. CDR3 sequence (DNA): TGTGCCAGCAGTTACGGACAGGTTGGAAACACCATATATTTT.

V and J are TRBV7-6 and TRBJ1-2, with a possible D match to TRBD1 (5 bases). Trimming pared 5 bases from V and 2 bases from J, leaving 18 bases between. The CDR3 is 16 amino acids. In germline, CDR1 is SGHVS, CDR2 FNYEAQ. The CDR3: CASSQELQGMNYGYTF. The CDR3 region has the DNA TGTGCCAGCAGCCAAGAACTTCAGGGCATGAACTATGGCTACACCTTC.

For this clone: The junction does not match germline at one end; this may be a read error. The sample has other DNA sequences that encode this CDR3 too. CDR3 residues: CASSESSGAVDIQYF. The CDR3 DNA follows: TGTGCCAGCAGTGAATCATCAGGGGCGGTGGACATTCAGTACTTT. The chain links TRBV6-1 to TRBJ2-4; D might be TRBD1 (6 bases). The CDR3 sequence is 15 residues long. Germline CDR1 is MNHNS and CDR2 is SASEGT.

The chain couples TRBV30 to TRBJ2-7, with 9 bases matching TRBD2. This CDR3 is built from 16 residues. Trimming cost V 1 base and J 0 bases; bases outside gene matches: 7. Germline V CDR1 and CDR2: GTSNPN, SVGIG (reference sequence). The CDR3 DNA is TGTGCCTGGAGTGGAGCCCTAGCGGGACGCTCCTACGAGCAGTACTTC. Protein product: CAWSGALAGRSYEQYF.